This T cell receptor (beta chain) emerged from a study of blood T cell repertoires in COVID-19. Participants were aged roughly 18 to 90 years from roughly 25 US areas. Cohort assignment relied on participant-reported clinical history. Trimming pared 1 base from V and 3 bases from J, leaving 12 bases between. The CDR3 loop spans 15 amino acids. Germline V CDR1 and CDR2: SGHRS, YFSETQ. Here immunoSEQ multiplex PCR was the method, and the copy in TCRdb shows in-frame clones only, minus some. The repertoire holds 300,000 or so clones, with 65% to 90% as singletons. The source is a woman in her thirties or forties with acute COVID-19. Sequencing input: PBMCs or T cells enriched from blood (not recorded which). V usage is TRBV5-1 and J usage is TRBJ2-3, with D uncertain. CDR3 region: CASSLSTTTTDTQYF. Here the CDR3 DNA reads TGCGCCAGCAGCTTGTCAACTACAACGACAGATACGCAGTATTTT. The entire variable domain, with the rest obtained from reference TRBV5-1 and TRBJ2-3, is as follows: KAGVTQTPRYLIKTRGQQVTLSCSPISGHRSVSWYQQTPGQGLQFLFEYFSETQRNKGNFPGRFSGRQFSNSRSEMNVSTLELGDSALYLCASSLSTTTTDTQYFGPGTRLTVL.